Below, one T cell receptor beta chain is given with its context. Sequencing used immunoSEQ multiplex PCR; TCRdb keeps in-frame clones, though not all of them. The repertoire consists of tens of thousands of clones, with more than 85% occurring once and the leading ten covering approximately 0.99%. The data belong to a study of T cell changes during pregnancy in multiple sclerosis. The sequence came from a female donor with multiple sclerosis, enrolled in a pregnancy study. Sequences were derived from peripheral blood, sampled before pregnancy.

CDR3 bases: TGTGCCAGCAGCCATCTAACGAACACTGAAGCTTTCTTT. Translated: CASSHLTNTEAFF. The gene calls are TRBV14 and TRBJ1-1; no definite D call. The CDR3 length is 13 residues. Trimming removed 3 bases at V and 1 base at J, with 6 bases between. Germline lookup yields CDR1 SGHDN and CDR2 FVKESK.